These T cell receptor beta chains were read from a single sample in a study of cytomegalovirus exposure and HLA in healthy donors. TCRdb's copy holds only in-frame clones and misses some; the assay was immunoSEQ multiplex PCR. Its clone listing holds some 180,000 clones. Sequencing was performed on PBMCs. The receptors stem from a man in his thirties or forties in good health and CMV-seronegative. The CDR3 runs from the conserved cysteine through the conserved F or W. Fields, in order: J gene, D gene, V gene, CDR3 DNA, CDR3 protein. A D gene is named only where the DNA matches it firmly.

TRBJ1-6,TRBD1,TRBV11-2,TGTGCCAGCAGCTTTTCCCTTATGGGACAGGGGACATATAATTCACCCCTCCACTTT,CASSFSLMGQGTYNSPLHF
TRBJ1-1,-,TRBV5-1,TGCGCCAGCAGCCAGGGCTTTATGAACACTGAAGCTTTCTTT,CASSQGFMNTEAFF
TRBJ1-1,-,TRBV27,TGTGCCAGCAGTGCAGTTATGAACACTGAAGCTTTCTTT,CASSAVMNTEAFF
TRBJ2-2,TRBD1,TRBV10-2,TGCGCCAGCAGTGAGGACAGGGGTAGCACCGGGGAGCTGTTTTTT,CASSEDRGSTGELFF
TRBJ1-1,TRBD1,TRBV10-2,TGCGCCAGCAGGGGACAGATAAATGAGAACACTGAAGCTTTCTTT,CASRGQINENTEAFF
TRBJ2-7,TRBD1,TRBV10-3,TGTGCCATCAGGGGGACAGGGAGCTCCTACGAGCAGTACTTC,CAIRGTGSSYEQYF
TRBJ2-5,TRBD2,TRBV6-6,TGTGCCAGCAGTTGGGGACTAGCGGGAGGGAAAGAGACCCAGTACTTC,CASSWGLAGGKETQYF
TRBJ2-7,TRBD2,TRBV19,TGTGCCAGTAGTCCGGGACTAGCGTCGGGCTCCTACGAGCAGTACTTC,CASSPGLASGSYEQYF
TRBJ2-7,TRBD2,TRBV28,TGTGCCAGCAGTCTGGGAGCTAGCGGAAACTACGAGCAGTACTTC,CASSLGASGNYEQYF
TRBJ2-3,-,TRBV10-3,TGTGCCATCAGCAGAGGATTCACAGATACGCAGTATTTT,CAISRGFTDTQYF
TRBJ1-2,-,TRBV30,TGTGCCTGGAGTCCCACCGTGTGGGCTTTTAACTATGGCTACACCTTC,CAWSPTVWAFNYGYTF
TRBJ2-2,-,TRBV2,TGTGCCAGCAGTGAAGTCAGGGCGAACACCGGGGAGCTGTTTTTT,CASSEVRANTGELFF
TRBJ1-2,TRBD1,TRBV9,TGTGCCAGCAGCGTAGGACAGGGGAGATATGGCTACACCTTC,CASSVGQGRYGYTF
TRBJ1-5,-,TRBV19,TGTGCCAGTAGTATGCGAGGGGGTGATGACAATCAGCCCCAGCATTTT,CASSMRGGDDNQPQHF
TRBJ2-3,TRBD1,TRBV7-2,TGTGCCAGCGTCACAGGGGCTAGCACAGATACGCAGTATTTT,CASVTGASTDTQYF
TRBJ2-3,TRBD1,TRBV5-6,TGTGCCAGCAGCTTAACAGGGGGAGATACGCAGTATTTT,CASSLTGGDTQYF
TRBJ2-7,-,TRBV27,TGTGCCAGCAGTTTAGGGGGACAAGAGCAGTACTTC,CASSLGGQEQYF
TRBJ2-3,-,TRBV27,TGTGCCAGCAGGGCCCCACTAGGTCTCACAGATACGCAGTATTTT,CASRAPLGLTDTQYF
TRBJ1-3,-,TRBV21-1,TGTGCCAGCAGCCAGACAGGGCTATCCTCTGGAAACACCATATATTTT,CASSQTGLSSGNTIYF
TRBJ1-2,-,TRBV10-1,TGCGCCACCCAGGGTAGTAACTATGGCTACACCTTC,CATQGSNYGYTF
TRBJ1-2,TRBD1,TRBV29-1,TGCAGCGTTGAGGGGGACAGGGGAGATGGCTACACCTTC,CSVEGDRGDGYTF
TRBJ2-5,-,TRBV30,TGTGCCTGGAGTGTAGGGGGCCAAGAGACCCAGTACTTC,CAWSVGGQETQYF
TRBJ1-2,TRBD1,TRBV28,TGTGCCAGCCTCCTTTTGGGGACAGGGCGGGGCTACACCTTC,CASLLLGTGRGYTF
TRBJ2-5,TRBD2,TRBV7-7,TGTGCCAGCAGCTTCCAAGCGGGGGCCCAAGAGACCCAGTACTTC,CASSFQAGAQETQYF
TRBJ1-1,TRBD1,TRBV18,TGTGCCAGCTCACCACGAAGGACAGGGGTGGGCACTGAAGCTTTCTTT,CASSPRRTGVGTEAFF
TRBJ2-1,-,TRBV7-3,TGTGCCAGCAGCTCGGGGGCTAGCGGCTACAATGAGCAGTTCTTC,CASSSGASGYNEQFF
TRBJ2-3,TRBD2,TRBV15,TGTGCCACCAGCAGGACGGCCGGACTAGCGGGAGCCGCAGATACGCAGTATTTT,CATSRTAGLAGAADTQYF
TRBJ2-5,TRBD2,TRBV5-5,TGTGCCAGCAGCTTGGATCTCTCTAGCGGGGGGCAAGAGACCCAGTACTTC,CASSLDLSSGGQETQYF
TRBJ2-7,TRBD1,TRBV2,TGTGCCAGCAGCCGGGACAGGGGGCTTACCTACGAGCAGTACTTC,CASSRDRGLTYEQYF
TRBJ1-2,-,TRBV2,TGTGCTTCCCCCTCGGGGGTTACCTATGGCTACACCTTC,CASPSGVTYGYTF
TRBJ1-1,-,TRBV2,TGTGCCAGCGGGGGGGGAGGGAACACTGAAGCTTTCTTT,CASGGGGNTEAFF